Reported below is one T cell receptor beta chain. From germline, CDR1 is SGHTA and CDR2 FQGNSA. With 5 bases clipped from V and 4 bases from J, the junction kept 7 bases outside the gene matches. The CDR3 loop spans 15 amino acids. This sample was included in a study of cytomegalovirus exposure and HLA in healthy donors. With 60 Vbeta and 13 Jbeta primers, the PCR was carried out. TCRdb's copy holds only in-frame clones and misses some; the assay was immunoSEQ multiplex PCR. The repertoire has approximately 100,000 clones, 85% of them found once; the top ten carry 6.5% to 9%. The chain links TRBV7-2 to TRBJ2-1, with TRBD2 matching 8 bases. Input material: PBMCs. The TCR comes from a man aged 40-49 years in good health and CMV-seropositive. The CDR3 DNA sequence: TGTGCCAGCAGCCAACTGGGACTAGTGTACAATGAGCAGTTCTTC. It yields the protein CASSQLGLVYNEQFF.